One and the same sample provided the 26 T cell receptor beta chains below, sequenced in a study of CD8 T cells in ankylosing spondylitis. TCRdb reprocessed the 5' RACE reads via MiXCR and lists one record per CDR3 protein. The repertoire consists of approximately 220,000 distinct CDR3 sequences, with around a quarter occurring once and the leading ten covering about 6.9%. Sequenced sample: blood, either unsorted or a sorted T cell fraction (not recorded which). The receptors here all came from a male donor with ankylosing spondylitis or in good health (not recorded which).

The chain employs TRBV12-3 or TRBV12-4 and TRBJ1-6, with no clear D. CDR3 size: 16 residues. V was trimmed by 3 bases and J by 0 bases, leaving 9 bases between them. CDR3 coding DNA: TGTGCCAGCAGTTTGAGCCCGGGCTCCTATAATTCACCCCTCCACTTT. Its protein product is CASSLSPGSYNSPLHF.

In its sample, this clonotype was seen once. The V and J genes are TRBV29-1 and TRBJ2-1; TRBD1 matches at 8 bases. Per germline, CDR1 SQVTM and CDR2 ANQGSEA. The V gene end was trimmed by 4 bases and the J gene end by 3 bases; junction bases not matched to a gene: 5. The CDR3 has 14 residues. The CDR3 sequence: CSVGTGGRYNEQFF. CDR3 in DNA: TGCAGCGTTGGCACAGGGGGTCGCTACAATGAGCAGTTCTTC.

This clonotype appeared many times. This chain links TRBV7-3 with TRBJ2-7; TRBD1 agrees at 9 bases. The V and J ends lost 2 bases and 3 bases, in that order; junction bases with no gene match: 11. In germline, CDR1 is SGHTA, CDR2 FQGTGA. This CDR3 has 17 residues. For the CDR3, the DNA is TGTGCCAGCAGCTTACTGCCCTGGACAGGGGAGGACTACGAGCAGTACTTC. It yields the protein CASSLLPWTGEDYEQYF.

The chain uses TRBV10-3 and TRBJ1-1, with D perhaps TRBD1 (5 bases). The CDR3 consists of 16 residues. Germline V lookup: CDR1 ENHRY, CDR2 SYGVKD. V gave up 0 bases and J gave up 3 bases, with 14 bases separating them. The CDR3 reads CAISESGPGGDTEAFF. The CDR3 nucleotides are TGTGCCATCAGTGAGTCCGGACCCGGGGGGGACACTGAAGCTTTCTTT.

CDR3 in amino acids: CSAREDGERNEQFF. The CDR3 coding sequence is TGCAGTGCTAGAGAAGACGGGGAGCGCAATGAGCAGTTCTTC. The chain couples TRBV20-1 to TRBJ2-1; maybe TRBD2 (5 bases). V shed 0 bases and J shed 6 bases, with 12 bases lying between them. The CDR3 runs to 14 residues. The germline V gene encodes CDR1 DFQATT and CDR2 SNEGSKA (reference sequence).

CDR3 nucleotide sequence: TGCAGTGCTAGGGGGTCGATCGGTAGCACCGGGGAGCTGTTTTTT. It specifies CSARGSIGSTGELFF. The gene calls are TRBV20-1 and TRBJ2-2; D is unclear. CDR3 size: 15 residues. Trimming took off 3 bases at V and 4 bases at J, with 15 bases between the two ends. Germline CDR1 reads DFQATT; CDR2 reads SNEGSKA (reference sequence).

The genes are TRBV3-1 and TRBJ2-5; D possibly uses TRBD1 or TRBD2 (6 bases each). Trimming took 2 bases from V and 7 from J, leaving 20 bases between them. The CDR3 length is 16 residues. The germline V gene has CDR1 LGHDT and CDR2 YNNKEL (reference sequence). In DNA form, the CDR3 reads TGTGCCAGCAGCCAAAGAGGAGGGGGACGGGCCACGACCCAGTACTTC. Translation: CASSQRGGGRATTQYF.

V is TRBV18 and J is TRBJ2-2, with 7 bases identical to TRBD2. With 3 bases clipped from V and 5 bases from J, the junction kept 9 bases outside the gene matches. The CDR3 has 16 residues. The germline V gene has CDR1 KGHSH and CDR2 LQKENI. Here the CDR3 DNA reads TGTGCCAGCTCACCGGGCTACCCGGGAGGTACCGGGGAGCTGTTTTTT. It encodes CASSPGYPGGTGELFF.

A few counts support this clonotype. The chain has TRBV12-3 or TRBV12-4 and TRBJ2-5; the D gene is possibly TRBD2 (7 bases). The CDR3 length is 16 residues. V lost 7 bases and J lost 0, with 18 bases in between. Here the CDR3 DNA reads TGTGCCAGCAAACCAGGGGCGGGGGCGTACCAAGAGACCCAGTACTTC. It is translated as CASKPGAGAYQETQYF.

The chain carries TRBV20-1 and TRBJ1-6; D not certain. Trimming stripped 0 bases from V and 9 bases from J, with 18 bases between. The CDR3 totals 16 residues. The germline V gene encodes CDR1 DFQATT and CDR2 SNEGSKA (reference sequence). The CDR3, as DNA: TGCAGTGCTAGAGAGGTCTCGCTGGATATAGGTTCACCCCTCCACTTT. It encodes CSAREVSLDIGSPLHF.

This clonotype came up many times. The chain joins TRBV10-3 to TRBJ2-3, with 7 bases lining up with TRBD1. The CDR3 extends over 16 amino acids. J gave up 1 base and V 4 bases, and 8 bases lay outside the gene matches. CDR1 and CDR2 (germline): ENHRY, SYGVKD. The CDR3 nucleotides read TGTGCCATCAGTGTGAATCCCGGGACAGGCACAGATACGCAGTATTTT. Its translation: CAISVNPGTGTDTQYF.

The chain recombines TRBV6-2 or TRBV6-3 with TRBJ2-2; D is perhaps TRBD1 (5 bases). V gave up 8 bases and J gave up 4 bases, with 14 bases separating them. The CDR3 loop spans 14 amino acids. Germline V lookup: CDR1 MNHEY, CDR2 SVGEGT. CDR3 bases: TGTGCCAGCCGCAGGGAAACCAGCACCGGGGAGCTGTTTTTT. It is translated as CASRRETSTGELFF.

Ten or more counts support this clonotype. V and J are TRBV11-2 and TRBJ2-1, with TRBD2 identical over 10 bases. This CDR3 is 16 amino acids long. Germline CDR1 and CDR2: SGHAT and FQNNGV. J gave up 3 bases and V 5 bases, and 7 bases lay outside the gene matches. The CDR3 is CASSLGLALNYNEQFF. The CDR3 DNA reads TGTGCCAGCAGCCTGGGACTAGCGTTGAACTACAATGAGCAGTTCTTC.

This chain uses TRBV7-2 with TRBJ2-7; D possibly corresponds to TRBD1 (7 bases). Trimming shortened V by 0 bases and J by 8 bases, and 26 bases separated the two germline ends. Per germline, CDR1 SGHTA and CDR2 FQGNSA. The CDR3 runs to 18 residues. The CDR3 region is CASSLAYQGGRTTVKQYF. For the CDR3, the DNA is TGTGCCAGCAGCTTAGCCTATCAAGGGGGCAGGACTACGGTGAAGCAGTACTTC. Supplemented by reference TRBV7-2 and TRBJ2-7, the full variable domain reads GAGVSQSPSNKVTEKGKDVELRCDPISGHTALYWYRQSLGQGLEFLIYFQGNSAPDKSGLPSDRFSAERTGGSVSTLTIQRTQQEDSAVYLCASSLAYQGGRTTVKQYFGPGTRLTVT.

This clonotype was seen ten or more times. For the CDR3, the DNA is TGCAGTGCCCCCTCGGCAGATAGCTCCTACAATGAGCAGTTCTTC. Translating it yields CSAPSADSSYNEQFF. The chain combines TRBV20-1 with TRBJ2-1; the D is unclear. Germline V CDR1 and CDR2: DFQATT, SNEGSKA (reference sequence). V shed 6 bases and J shed 0 bases, with 15 bases lying between them. This CDR3 has 15 amino acids.

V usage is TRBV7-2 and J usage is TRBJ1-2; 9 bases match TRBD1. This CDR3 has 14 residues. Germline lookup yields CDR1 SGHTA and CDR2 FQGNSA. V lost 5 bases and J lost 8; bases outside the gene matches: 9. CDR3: CASSLSPGQGGYTF. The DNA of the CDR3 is TGTGCCAGCAGCCTTAGTCCGGGACAGGGAGGCTACACCTTC. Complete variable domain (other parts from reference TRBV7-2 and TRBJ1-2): GAGVSQSPSNKVTEKGKDVELRCDPISGHTALYWYRQSLGQGLEFLIYFQGNSAPDKSGLPSDRFSAERTGGSVSTLTIQRTQQEDSAVYLCASSLSPGQGGYTFGSGTRLTVV.

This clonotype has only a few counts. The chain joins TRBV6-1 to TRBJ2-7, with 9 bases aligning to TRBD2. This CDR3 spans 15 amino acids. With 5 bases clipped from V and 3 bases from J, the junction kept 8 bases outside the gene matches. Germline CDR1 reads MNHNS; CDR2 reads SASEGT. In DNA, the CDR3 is TGTGCCAGCAGTCCACCGACTAGCGGATACTACGAGCAGTACTTC. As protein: CASSPPTSGYYEQYF.

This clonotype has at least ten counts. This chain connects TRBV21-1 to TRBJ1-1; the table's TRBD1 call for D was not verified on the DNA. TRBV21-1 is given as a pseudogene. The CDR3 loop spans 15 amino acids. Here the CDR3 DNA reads TGTGCCAGCATCAAGGCGGGACAGAGAGACACTGAAGCTTTCTTT. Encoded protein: CASIKAGQRDTEAFF.

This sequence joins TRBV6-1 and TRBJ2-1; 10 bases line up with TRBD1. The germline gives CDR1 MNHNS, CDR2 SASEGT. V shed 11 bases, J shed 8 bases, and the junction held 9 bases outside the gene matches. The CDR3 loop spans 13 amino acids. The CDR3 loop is CAARDRGVYEQFF. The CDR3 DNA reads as TGTGCCGCCCGGGACAGGGGCGTCTATGAGCAGTTCTTC.

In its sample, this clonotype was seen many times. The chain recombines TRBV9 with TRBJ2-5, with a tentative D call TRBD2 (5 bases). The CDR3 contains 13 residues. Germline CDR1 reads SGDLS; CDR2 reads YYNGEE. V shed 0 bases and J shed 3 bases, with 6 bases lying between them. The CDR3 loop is CASSVGAEETQYF. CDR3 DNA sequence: TGTGCCAGCAGCGTAGGAGCGGAAGAGACCCAGTACTTC.

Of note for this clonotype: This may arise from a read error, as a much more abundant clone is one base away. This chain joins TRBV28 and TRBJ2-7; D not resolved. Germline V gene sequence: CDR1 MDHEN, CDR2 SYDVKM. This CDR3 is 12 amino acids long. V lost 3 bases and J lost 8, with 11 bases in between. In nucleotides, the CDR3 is TGTGCCAGCAGTTTGCCCGGTACCAAGCAGTACTTC. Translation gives CASSLPGTKQYF.

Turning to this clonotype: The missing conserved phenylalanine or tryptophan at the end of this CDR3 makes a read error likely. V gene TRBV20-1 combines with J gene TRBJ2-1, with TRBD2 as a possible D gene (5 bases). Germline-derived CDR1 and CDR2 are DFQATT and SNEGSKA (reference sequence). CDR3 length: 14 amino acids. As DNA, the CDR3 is TGCAGTGCGCAAACTTGGAGGTCCTGCAATGAGCAGTTCCTC. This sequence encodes CSAQTWRSCNEQFL.

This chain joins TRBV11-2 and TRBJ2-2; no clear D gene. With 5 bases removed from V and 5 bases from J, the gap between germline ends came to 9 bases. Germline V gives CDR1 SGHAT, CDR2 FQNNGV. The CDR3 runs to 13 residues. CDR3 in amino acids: CASSPTTTGELFF. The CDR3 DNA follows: TGTGCCAGCAGCCCGACGACTACCGGGGAGCTGTTTTTT.

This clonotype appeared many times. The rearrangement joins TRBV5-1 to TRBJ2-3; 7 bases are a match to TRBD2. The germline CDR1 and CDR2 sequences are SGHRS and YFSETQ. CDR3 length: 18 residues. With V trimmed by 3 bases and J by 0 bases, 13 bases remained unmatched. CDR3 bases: TGCGCCAGCAGCTCTCGTCTAGGCGGGGGACCTAGCACAGATACGCAGTATTTT. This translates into CASSSRLGGGPSTDTQYF. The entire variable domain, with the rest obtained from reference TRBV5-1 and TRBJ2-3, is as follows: KAGVTQTPRYLIKTRGQQVTLSCSPISGHRSVSWYQQTPGQGLQFLFEYFSETQRNKGNFPGRFSGRQFSNSRSEMNVSTLELGDSALYLCASSSRLGGGPSTDTQYFGPGTRLTVL.

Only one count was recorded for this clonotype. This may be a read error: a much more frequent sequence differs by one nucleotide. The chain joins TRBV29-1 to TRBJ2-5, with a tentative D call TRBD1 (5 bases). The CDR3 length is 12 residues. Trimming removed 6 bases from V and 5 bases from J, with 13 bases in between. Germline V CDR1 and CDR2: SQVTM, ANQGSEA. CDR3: CSVPPGLETQYF. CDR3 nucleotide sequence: TGCAGCGTACCGCCAGGGCTGGAGACCCAGTACTTC. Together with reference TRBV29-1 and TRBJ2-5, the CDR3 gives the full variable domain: SAVISQKPSRDICQRGTSLTIQCQVDSQVTMMFWYRQQPGQSLTLIATANQGSEATYESGFVIDKFPISRPNLTFSTLTVSNMSPEDSSIYLCSVPPGLETQYFGPGTRLLVL.

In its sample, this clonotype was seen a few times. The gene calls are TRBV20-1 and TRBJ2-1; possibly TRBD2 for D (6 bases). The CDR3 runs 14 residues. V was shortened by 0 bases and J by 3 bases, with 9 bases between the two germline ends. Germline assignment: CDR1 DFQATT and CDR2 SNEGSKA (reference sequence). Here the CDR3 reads CSARDGDFYNEQFF. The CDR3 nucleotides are TGCAGTGCTAGAGACGGGGACTTCTACAATGAGCAGTTCTTC.